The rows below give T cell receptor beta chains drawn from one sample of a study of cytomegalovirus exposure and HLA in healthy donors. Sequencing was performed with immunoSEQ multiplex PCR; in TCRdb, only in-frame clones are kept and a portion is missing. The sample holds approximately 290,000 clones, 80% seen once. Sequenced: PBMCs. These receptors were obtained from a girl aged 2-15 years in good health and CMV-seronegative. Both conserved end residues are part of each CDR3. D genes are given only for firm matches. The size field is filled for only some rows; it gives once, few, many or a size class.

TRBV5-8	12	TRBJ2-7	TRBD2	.	CASSAGFYEQYF	TGTGCCAGCTCAGCGGGGTTTTACGAGCAGTACTTC
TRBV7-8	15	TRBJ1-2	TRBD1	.	CASSLVGDRAYGYTF	TGTGCCAGCAGCTTAGTTGGAGACAGGGCCTATGGCTACACCTTC
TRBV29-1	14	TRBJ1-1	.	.	CSVGTGLLNTEAFF	TGCAGCGTAGGGACGGGACTCCTGAACACTGAAGCTTTCTTT
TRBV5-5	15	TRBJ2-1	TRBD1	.	CASSFRDRSYNEQFF	TGTGCCAGCAGCTTCCGGGACAGGTCCTACAATGAGCAGTTCTTC
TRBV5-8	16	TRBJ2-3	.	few	CASSPSRPVGTDTQYF	TGTGCCAGCAGCCCTTCGCGGCCGGTTGGCACAGATACGCAGTATTTT
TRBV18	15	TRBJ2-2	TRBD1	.	CASSPTGGTTGELFF	TGTGCCAGCTCACCCACAGGGGGGACCACCGGGGAGCTGTTTTTT
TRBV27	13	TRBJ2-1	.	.	CASIEGGLGEQFF	TGTGCCAGCATCGAAGGGGGTTTAGGTGAGCAGTTCTTC
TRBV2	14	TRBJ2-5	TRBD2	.	CASRTRLAGETQYF	TGTGCCAGCAGGACCCGACTAGCGGGAGAGACCCAGTACTTC
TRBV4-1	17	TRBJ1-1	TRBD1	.	CASSQTSGGHKNTEAFF	TGCGCCAGCAGCCAAACCTCAGGGGGACACAAGAACACTGAAGCTTTCTTT
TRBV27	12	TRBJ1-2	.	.	CAIWTALGGYTF	TGTGCCATCTGGACTGCACTTGGCGGCTACACCTTC
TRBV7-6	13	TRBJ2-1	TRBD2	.	CASSFKLAGKQFF	TGTGCCAGCAGCTTTAAACTAGCGGGAAAGCAGTTCTTC
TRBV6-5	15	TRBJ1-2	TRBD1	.	CASSYGTGSRYGYTF	TGTGCCAGCAGTTACGGGACAGGGAGTCGCTATGGCTACACCTTC
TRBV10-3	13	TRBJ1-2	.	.	CATAPTGDYGYTF	TGTGCCACAGCCCCAACCGGAGACTATGGCTACACCTTC
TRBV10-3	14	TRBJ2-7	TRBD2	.	CAISELAERYEQYF	TGTGCCATCAGTGAACTAGCGGAGAGATACGAGCAGTACTTC
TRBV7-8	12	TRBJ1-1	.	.	CASSLGSEAAFF	TGTGCCAGCAGCTTAGGTTCAGAGGCCGCTTTCTTT
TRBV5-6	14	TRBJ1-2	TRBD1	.	CASRSRGLNYGYTF	TGTGCCAGCAGGTCCAGGGGGCTTAACTATGGCTACACCTTC
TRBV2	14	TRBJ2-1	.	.	CASNGGSSYNEQFF	TGTGCCAGCAATGGCGGAAGCTCCTACAATGAGCAGTTCTTC
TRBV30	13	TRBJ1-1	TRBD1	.	CAWGTGVNTEAFF	TGTGCCTGGGGGACAGGGGTGAACACTGAAGCTTTCTTT
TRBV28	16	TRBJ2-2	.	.	CASSPIRGGVSGELFF	TGTGCCAGCAGTCCAATTAGAGGTGGAGTCTCCGGGGAGCTGTTTTTT
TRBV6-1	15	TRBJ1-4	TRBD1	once	CASSVSGQGMGKLFF	TGTGCCAGCAGTGTCTCGGGACAGGGTATGGGAAAACTGTTTTTT
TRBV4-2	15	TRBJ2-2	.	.	CASRGDFANTGELFF	TGTGCCAGCAGAGGGGATTTCGCGAACACCGGGGAGCTGTTTTTT
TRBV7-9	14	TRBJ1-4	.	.	CASSVQGSNEKLFF	TGTGCCAGCAGCGTACAGGGCTCTAATGAAAAACTGTTTTTT
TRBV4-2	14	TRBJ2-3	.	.	CASSPRDSTDTQYF	TGTGCCAGCAGCCCCCGGGACTCTACAGATACGCAGTATTTT
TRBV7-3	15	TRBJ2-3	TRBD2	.	CASSSTGTSGDTQYF	TGTGCCAGCAGCTCTACAGGGACTAGCGGGGATACGCAGTATTTT
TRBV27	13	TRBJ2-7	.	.	CASTTGSSYEQYF	TGTGCCAGCACGACAGGCAGCTCCTACGAGCAGTACTTC
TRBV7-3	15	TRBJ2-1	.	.	CASSWVASSYNEQFF	TGTGCCAGCAGTTGGGTAGCTAGCTCCTACAATGAGCAATTCTTC
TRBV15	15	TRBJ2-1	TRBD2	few	CATRLAGDSYNEQFF	TGTGCCACCAGGTTAGCGGGGGACTCCTACAATGAGCAGTTCTTC
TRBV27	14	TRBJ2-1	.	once	CATQRGQGYGEQFF	TGTGCCACCCAACGGGGACAAGGATACGGTGAGCAGTTCTTC
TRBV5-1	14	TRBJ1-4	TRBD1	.	CASSSTGKNEKLFF	TGCGCCAGCAGCTCGACAGGGAAGAATGAAAAACTGTTTTTT
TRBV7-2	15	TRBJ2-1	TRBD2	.	CASNPDSGSIDEQFF	TGTGCCAGCAACCCTGATAGCGGGAGTATCGATGAGCAGTTCTTC
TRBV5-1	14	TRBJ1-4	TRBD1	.	CASSDDRGYEKLFF	TGCGCCAGCAGCGACGACAGGGGGTATGAAAAACTGTTTTTT
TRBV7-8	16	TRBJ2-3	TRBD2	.	CASSLQAGGSGDTQYF	TGTGCCAGCAGCTTGCAAGCGGGGGGCTCGGGAGATACGCAGTATTTT
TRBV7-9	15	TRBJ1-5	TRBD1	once	CASSFSMDRGTPQHF	TGTGCCAGCAGCTTCTCCATGGACAGGGGAACGCCCCAGCATTTT
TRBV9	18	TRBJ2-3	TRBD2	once	CASSDSPLTSGSTDTQYF	TGTGCCAGCAGCGACTCTCCCCTGACTAGCGGGAGCACAGATACGCAGTATTTT
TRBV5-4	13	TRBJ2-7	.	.	CASSFRSGYEQYF	TGTGCCAGCAGCTTTAGGTCAGGGTACGAGCAGTACTTC
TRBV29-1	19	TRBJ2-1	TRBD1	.	CSVIPRSGQWFRGPLEQFF	TGCAGCGTTATACCCCGATCGGGACAGTGGTTCCGGGGCCCCCTTGAGCAGTTCTTC
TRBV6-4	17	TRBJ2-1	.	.	CASSDSKGRGPYNEQFF	TGTGCCAGCAGTGACTCGAAAGGGCGGGGGCCTTACAATGAGCAGTTCTTC
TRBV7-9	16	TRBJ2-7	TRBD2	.	CSSSATTSGSLYEQYF	TGTTCCAGCAGCGCAACGACTAGCGGGAGTTTGTACGAGCAGTACTTC
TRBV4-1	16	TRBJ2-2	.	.	CASSQRGFFNTGELFF	TGCGCCAGCAGCCAAAGAGGATTTTTCAACACCGGGGAGCTGTTTTTT
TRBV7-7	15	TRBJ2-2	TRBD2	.	CASSPGLALSGELFF	TGTGCCAGCAGCCCGGGACTAGCGTTGTCCGGGGAGCTGTTTTTT
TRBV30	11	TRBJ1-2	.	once	CAWRRGLGYTF	TGTGCCTGGCGGAGGGGTTTGGGCTACACCTTC
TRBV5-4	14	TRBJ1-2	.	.	CASSFWTVRYGYTF	TGTGCCAGCAGCTTCTGGACAGTGAGATATGGCTACACCTTC
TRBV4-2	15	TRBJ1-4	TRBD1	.	CASSQGTGFNEKLFF	TGTGCCAGCAGCCAAGGGACAGGCTTTAATGAAAAACTGTTTTTT
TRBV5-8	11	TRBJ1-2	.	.	CASMRDYGYTF	TGTGCCAGCATGAGAGACTATGGCTACACCTTC
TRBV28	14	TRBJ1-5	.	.	CASSSEHSYQPQHF	TGTGCCAGCAGTTCAGAACATTCCTATCAGCCCCAGCATTTT
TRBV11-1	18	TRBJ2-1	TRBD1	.	CASSLAFGQGARYNEQFF	TGTGCCAGCAGCTTAGCATTCGGACAGGGGGCAAGATACAATGAGCAGTTCTTC
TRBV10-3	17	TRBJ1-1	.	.	CAISPGTGGDSNTEAFF	TGTGCCATCAGTCCAGGGACTGGGGGGGATTCAAACACTGAAGCTTTCTTT
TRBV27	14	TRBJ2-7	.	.	CASTRGDRTGEQYF	TGTGCCAGCACCCGGGGGGACAGGACGGGCGAGCAGTACTTC
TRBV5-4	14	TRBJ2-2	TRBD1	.	CASSRQGDTGELFF	TGTGCCAGCAGCCGCCAGGGGGATACCGGGGAGCTGTTTTTT
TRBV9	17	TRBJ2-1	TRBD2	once	CASSGGTSGGSYNEQFF	TGTGCCAGCAGCGGGGGGACTAGCGGGGGCTCCTACAATGAGCAGTTCTTC
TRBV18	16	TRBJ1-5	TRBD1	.	CASSLAGGFSNQPQHF	TGTGCCAGCTCACTTGCAGGGGGCTTTAGCAATCAGCCCCAGCATTTT
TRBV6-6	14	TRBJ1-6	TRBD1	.	CASSGTGYNSPLHF	TGTGCCAGCAGTGGGACAGGGTATAATTCACCCCTCCACTTT
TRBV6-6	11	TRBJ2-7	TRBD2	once	CASAGGYEQYF	TGTGCCAGCGCGGGAGGTTACGAGCAGTACTTC
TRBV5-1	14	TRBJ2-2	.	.	CASSSAADTGELFF	TGCGCCAGCAGCTCAGCGGCAGATACCGGGGAGCTGTTTTTT